This T cell receptor beta chain was recorded in a study of blood T cell repertoires in COVID-19 (TCRdb year 2020). At the level of the whole study: The collaborator samples originated in the United States, Italy and Spain and spanned the acute and convalescent phases of COVID-19. Where available, HLA class I and class II types were obtained from metadata supplied by the sample provider rather than from assay-based typing. Deeply sampled blood TCRbeta repertoires from subjects exposed to, actively infected with, or recovered from COVID-19 were included in the dataset. The sample metadata nearly always contained a de-identified subject ID, COVID-19 status, age in years and sex. The repertoires were released in a freely available public database meant as a resource for research on the immune response to SARS-CoV-2. The prospective study material was composed of cDNA or gDNA derived from T cells, B-cell-depleted T cells, or PBMCs. Samples were obtained from the ongoing ImmuneRACE study (first 160 participants) and from 1,254 subjects provided by 6 global collaborators.

TCRbeta CDR3 regions were amplified from genomic DNA by means of the immunoSEQ Assay, a bias-controlled multiplex PCR. Concerning the study's data processing: The number of nucleated cells in each sample was estimated by amplification of reference gene primers within the assay. Sequence reads were collapsed and filtered to measure the absolute abundance of every unique TCRbeta CDR3 rearrangement. For each sample, productive Simpson clonality was calculated as the square root of Simpson's diversity index over productive rearrangements. TCRdb stores this immuneACCESS table with in-frame sequences only. Part of the clones is absent; in the studies checked, under half of the shortfall reflects unresolved V genes, and no reason is known for the rest. For V, J and clone size, that table is used; D and trimming come from the DNA. In all, the sample holds tens of thousands of clones, and 65% to 85% of those were seen once. The ten largest clonotypes hold approximately 3% of the sample.

Collaborating institutions collected whole blood in K2EDTA tubes following their own protocols. For TCRbeta analysis, collaborators shipped samples in one of three forms: frozen whole blood, isolated PBMCs, or DNA extracted from either of those sample types. Relative to germline, V is 3 bases shorter and J is 4 bases shorter, with 16 bases between their ends. The CDR3, from cysteine to phenylalanine, totals 16 residues. Solely the CDR3 DNA is kept, with 48 bases framed from the first base. The CDR1 and CDR2 encoded by the germline V gene (reference sequence) are LNHDA and SQIVND. Overall results and qualifications from the work: The amount of clinical and demographic metadata varied by source and participant and was provided uncurated.

For this clone: Its antigen has not been determined. No clone much larger than this one lies a single base away; base qualities are absent.

Source material: peripheral blood. The clonotype originates from a man aged 55 to 70 with acute or convalescent COVID-19. The chain joins TRBV19 to TRBJ1-5, with a tentative D gene TRBD1 over 5 matching bases. The CDR3 region has the sequence CASSMSWVGENQPQHF. The sequence in DNA is TGTGCCAGTAGTATGAGTTGGGTAGGGGAAAATCAGCCCCAGCATTTT.